The 9 T cell receptor beta chains presented below share a single source sample, sequenced in a study of T cell responses to AZD1222 COVID-19 vaccine. The assay was immunoSEQ multiplex PCR, and TCRdb's table has in-frame clones only and misses some. Of more than 90,000 clones detected, around nine tenths appear once; the ten largest clones hold around a sixth. The sequencing used peripheral blood, collected 28 days after the second AZD1222 dose. Every receptor here comes from an adult who received the AZD1222 COVID-19 vaccine.

The V gene is TRBV27, the J gene TRBJ1-1; D call uncertain. The CDR3 runs 15 residues. Germline assignment: CDR1 MNHEY and CDR2 SMNVEV (reference sequence). V was clipped by 2 bases and J by 5 bases, with 15 bases between them. The CDR3 region is CASSLLSIKLTEAFF. CDR3 nucleotide sequence: TGTGCCAGCAGTTTACTGTCTATAAAATTGACTGAAGCTTTCTTT.

The chain's CDR3 is CASSLDATEAFF. The CDR3 DNA reads TGTGCCAGCAGCTTAGATGCCACTGAAGCTTTCTTT. This chain uses TRBV11-3 with TRBJ1-1; D is undetermined. This CDR3 spans 12 amino acids. CDR1 is SGHNT and CDR2 is YENEEA in the germline V gene. Trimming took off 0 bases at V and 4 bases at J, with 3 bases between the two ends.

This chain uses TRBV19 with TRBJ1-2; D unresolved. Trimming cost V 5 bases and J 4 bases, with 11 bases left between them. The CDR3 sequence is 13 residues long. Looked up from germline, CDR1 is LNHDA and CDR2 is SQIVND (reference sequence). As DNA, the CDR3 is TGTGCCAGTAGTGCCTATCTTCCCTATGGCTACACCTTC. The encoded protein is CASSAYLPYGYTF. The full variable domain, in which reference TRBV19 and TRBJ1-2 provide the parts outside the CDR3, is DGGITQSPKYLFRKEGQNVTLSCEQNLNHDAMYWYRQDPGQGLRLIYYSQIVNDFQKGDIAEGYSVSREKKESFPLTVTSAQKNPTAFYLCASSAYLPYGYTFGSGTRLTVV.

The genes are TRBV7-9 and TRBJ2-1; 7 positions match TRBD2. The germline gives CDR1 SEHNR, CDR2 FQNEAQ (reference sequence). Germline trimming cut 6 bases from V and 10 bases from J; bases unmatched to any gene: 15. This CDR3 has 15 residues. Written as DNA, the CDR3 is TGTGCCAGCAGTCCATTGGGGGGAGGGCCGAGGGAGCAGTTCTTC. This codes for CASSPLGGGPREQFF.

The V and J genes are TRBV29-1 and TRBJ1-1; 8 nucleotides agree with TRBD1. This CDR3 is built from 12 residues. Germline V lookup: CDR1 SQVTM, CDR2 ANQGSEA. After removal of 5 bases from V and 4 bases from J, the junction contained 3 bases not matched to a gene. The CDR3 here is CSVKDRVTEAFF. Here the CDR3 DNA reads TGCAGCGTTAAGGACAGGGTCACTGAAGCTTTCTTT.

CDR3 sequence (DNA): TGTGCCAGCACGACAGGGGGAACGAGCTCCTATAATTCACCCCTCCACTTT. Residues: CASTTGGTSSYNSPLHF. The chain joins TRBV2 to TRBJ1-6; 9 positions match TRBD1. With V trimmed by 7 bases and J by 0 bases, 7 bases remained unmatched. Germline V lookup: CDR1 SNHLY, CDR2 FYNNEI. The CDR3 is made up of 17 amino acids.

The gene calls are TRBV19 and TRBJ1-1; D remains ambiguous. Germline assignment: CDR1 LNHDA and CDR2 SQIVND (reference sequence). The CDR3 contains 11 residues. V shed 5 bases and J shed 7 bases, with 8 bases lying between them. The CDR3, as DNA: TGTGCCAGTAGTGAAAGGGATGAAGCTTTCTTT. It yields the protein CASSERDEAFF.

The V gene is TRBV5-1, the J gene TRBJ1-4; weak D call: TRBD1 (5 bases). Trimming took 4 bases from V and 10 from J, leaving 14 bases between them. Germline loops: CDR1 SGHRS, CDR2 YFSETQ. The CDR3 length is 13 residues. The CDR3 nucleotides read TGCGCCAGCAGCCTCCGGGGCGGGGGAAAACTGTTTTTT. It specifies CASSLRGGGKLFF.

This chain connects TRBV19 to TRBJ1-4; D is undetermined. V was trimmed by 5 bases and J by 8 bases, leaving 27 bases between them. CDR3 length: 18 amino acids. Germline-derived CDR1 and CDR2 are LNHDA and SQIVND (reference sequence). This CDR3 reads CASSPPRAGAPVGEKLFF. The CDR3 region has the DNA TGTGCCAGTAGTCCTCCCCGCGCGGGCGCACCCGTAGGGGAAAAACTGTTTTTT.